These 10 T cell receptor beta chains were sequenced from one sample in a study of T and B cells in COVID-19 patients. Multiplex PCR with BIOMED2 TRB-A/B primer pools amplified TRB rearrangements. TCRdb reanalysed the multiplex PCR reads using MiXCR and keeps one entry per CDR3 protein. Seen here are around 20,000 distinct CDR3 sequences, under 30% observed once, and the top ten hold 2.5% to 3%. From blood, about 240-550 ng of genomic DNA served as TRB template. The sequencing input was blood. The receptors were sampled from a human donor who had recovered from COVID-19.

The gene calls are TRBV6-1 and TRBJ2-1; D unclear. Germline assignment: CDR1 MNHNS and CDR2 SASEGT. Deletions cut 0 bases from V and 9 bases from J, with 12 bases between. The CDR3 runs 14 residues. The CDR3 here is CASSEATKGGEQFF. The DNA of the CDR3 is TGTGCCAGCAGTGAAGCGACCAAAGGTGGTGAGCAGTTCTTC.

Comment on this clonotype: A read error may explain this, as a much larger clone is one base away. The V gene is TRBV29-1, the J gene TRBJ2-5; TRBD2 might be the D (6 bases). V was pared by 7 bases and J by 2 bases, with 17 bases between. The CDR3 has 14 residues. Germline V gene data show CDR1 as SQVTM and CDR2 as ANQGSEA. The CDR3, as DNA: TGCAGCGCCTGTCCCCGGAGGGATCAAGAGACCCAGTACTTC. It is translated as CSACPRRDQETQYF.

This clonotype was counted a few times. The V gene is TRBV5-1, the J gene TRBJ1-1; the D gene is possibly TRBD1 (5 bases). Germline-derived CDR1 and CDR2 are SGHRS and YFSETQ. V was cut by 0 bases and J by 5 bases, with 5 bases left in between. This CDR3 is built from 12 residues. The CDR3 here is CASSLGQTEAFF. CDR3 bases: TGCGCCAGCAGCTTGGGACAGACTGAAGCTTTCTTT. Filled out from reference TRBV5-1 and TRBJ1-1, the complete variable domain reads KAGVTQTPRYLIKTRGQQVTLSCSPISGHRSVSWYQQTPGQGLQFLFEYFSETQRNKGNFPGRFSGRQFSNSRSEMNVSTLELGDSALYLCASSLGQTEAFFGQGTRLTVV.

This clonotype has more than one count but fewer than ten. V gene TRBV7-6 combines with J gene TRBJ2-2; the match to TRBD2 covers 7 bases. The CDR3 extends over 16 amino acids. Unmatched junction bases numbered 6, after V lost 5 bases and J lost 0 bases. Germline loops: CDR1 SGHVS, CDR2 FNYEAQ. Here the CDR3 DNA reads TGTGCCAGCAGCGATAGCGGGCGGTCGAACACCGGGGAGCTGTTTTTT. Translation: CASSDSGRSNTGELFF.

There are a few counts of this clonotype. In DNA form, the CDR3 reads TGTGCCAGCAGCAGGACTGTCTCCTACGAGCAGTACTTC. Protein: CASSRTVSYEQYF. The gene calls are TRBV12-3 or TRBV12-4 and TRBJ2-7; possibly TRBD2 for D (5 bases). CDR3 length equals 13 residues. V lost 6 bases and J 0 bases, leaving 9 bases between the germline ends.

This clonotype appeared a few times. The J gene is TRBJ2-3, the V gene TRBV10-3; 11 bases match TRBD2. Per germline, CDR1 ENHRY and CDR2 SYGVKD. The CDR3 runs to 16 residues. With 5 bases clipped from V and 4 bases from J, the junction kept 8 bases outside the gene matches. DNA for the CDR3: TGTGCCATCAGTACCACGACTAGCGGGGCGGCAGATACGCAGTATTTT. This encodes CAISTTTSGAADTQYF.

In its sample, this clonotype was seen once. In nucleotides, the CDR3 is TGTGCCAGCTCACAACCATCCGGGGAGCTGTTTTTT. This encodes CASSQPSGELFF. The chain links TRBV18 to TRBJ2-2; D is ambiguous. The CDR3 has 12 amino acids. CDR1 and CDR2 (germline): KGHSH, LQKENI. V lost 4 bases and J 6 bases, leaving 6 bases between the germline ends.

The chain couples TRBV18 to TRBJ2-5, with 8 bases identical to TRBD2. The CDR3 totals 16 residues. Looked up from germline, CDR1 is KGHSH and CDR2 is LQKENI. Trimming at V came to 3 bases and at J to 1 base, leaving 7 bases not matched to a gene. CDR3 sequence (DNA): TGTGCCAGCTCACCCGCGGGGGGCGGGGGCCAAGAGACCCAGTACTTC. Protein: CASSPAGGGGQETQYF.

There are many counts of this clonotype. The chain has TRBV5-6 and TRBJ2-7; no clear D gene. CDR1 SGHDT and CDR2 YYEEEE come from the germline V gene. The germline V and J ends were trimmed by 4 bases and 3 bases, with 5 bases remaining between them. The CDR3 is 11 residues long. The CDR3 bases are TGTGCCAGCAGCACAAGCTACGAGCAGTACTTC. Translating gives CASSTSYEQYF.

This chain connects TRBV6-5 to TRBJ2-7, with 9 positions matching TRBD1. The germline gives CDR1 MNHEY, CDR2 SVGAGI. The CDR3 totals 15 residues. Trimming took 7 bases from V and 1 from J; bases not matched to a gene: 8. For the CDR3, the DNA is TGTGCCAGCACCCCGGGACAGGGTGTATCCTACGAGCAGTACTTC. Protein sequence: CASTPGQGVSYEQYF.